This TCR beta chain derives from a study of cytomegalovirus exposure and HLA in healthy donors. Assay used: immunoSEQ multiplex PCR; TCRdb lists only in-frame clones, some missing. The table has more than 250,000 clones, 75% to 90% seen once. The CDR3 covers 14 residues. Germline CDR1 SGHKS, CDR2 YYEKEE (reference sequence). V was shortened by 4 bases and J by 0 bases, with 10 bases between the two germline ends. The TCR was taken from a woman under 30 in good health and CMV-seronegative. The V gene is TRBV5-5, the J gene TRBJ2-5; weak D call: TRBD1 (6 bases). Sequenced sample: PBMCs. The CDR3 DNA reads as TGTGCCAGCAGCGCCTGGACAGACCAAGAGACCCAGTACTTC. Amino acid sequence: CASSAWTDQETQYF.